Below are 20 T cell receptor beta chains sequenced from a single sample in a study of T cell clonality in common variable immunodeficiency (dated by TCRdb to between 2014 and 2016). Receptor amplification or capture employed the immunoSEQ multiplex PCR assay. Not all clones reach the TCRdb copy of this immuneACCESS table, which keeps in-frame sequences only. Checked studies attribute under half of the gap to unresolved V genes and leave the rest unexplained. The table notes approximately 75,000 clones here, none of them singletons. Of the sample, around 0.82% is held by the ten largest clones. Sequencing was carried out using peripheral blood mononuclear cells. The receptors shown here come from a person aged 18 to 69 in good health.

This clone was recorded at least ten times. The read terminates 3 residues ahead of where the CDR3 ends, so the germline J gene completes it. This chain connects TRBV5-6 to TRBJ1-5; 7 bases align to TRBD1. The germline V gene encodes CDR1 SGHDT and CDR2 YYEEEE. CDR3 length: 15 residues. Trimming took 5 bases from V and 2 from J; bases not matched to a gene: 7. The covered CDR3 bases are TGTGCCAGCAGTCTCGGACAGGTTGGCAATCAGCCC. Encoded protein: CASSLGQVGNQP. The complete CDR3 protein is CASSLGQVGNQPQHF.

Many counts were recorded for this clone. Read data end 3 residues before the CDR3 end; the end is taken from the germline J gene. The V and J genes are TRBV5-1 and TRBJ2-1, with 11 bases lining up with TRBD2. This CDR3 spans 17 amino acids. Germline values: CDR1 SGHRS, CDR2 YFSETQ. J gave up 6 bases and V 0 bases, and 8 bases lay outside the gene matches. The CDR3 protein is CASSLVGGGTSGNEQFF. CDR3 bases read: TGCGCCAGCAGCTTGGTCGGGGGTGGGACTAGCGGCAATGAG.

This clone has a count of ten or more. Read sequence stops 3 residues before the CDR3 end, and the germline J gene provides the missing end. The J gene is TRBJ2-2, the V gene TRBV6-4; 10 positions agree with TRBD2. After removal of 7 bases from V and 8 bases from J, the junction contained 7 bases not matched to a gene. CDR3 length: 14 residues. Per germline, CDR1 MRHNA and CDR2 SNTAGT. The CDR3 sequence is CASKLAGGPGELFF. The covered CDR3 bases are TGTGCCAGCAAGTTAGCGGGAGGCCCGGGGGAG.

This clone has at least ten counts. Sequencing ends 3 residues short of the CDR3 end; the germline J gene provides the rest. V and J are TRBV7-9 and TRBJ2-7, with 9 nucleotides matching TRBD2. V trimming: 1 base; J trimming: 2 bases; junction bases outside the gene matches: 3. CDR1 and CDR2 from the germline V gene are SEHNR and FQNEAQ (reference sequence). This CDR3 region has 15 residues. The CDR3 is CASSLEAGGAYEQYF. The covered CDR3 bases are TGTGCCAGCAGCTTAGAAGCGGGAGGTGCCTACGAG. The full variable domain, rest sourced from reference TRBV7-9 and TRBJ2-7, is DTGVSQNPRHKITKRGQNVTFRCDPISEHNRLYWYRQTLGQGPEFLTYFQNEAQLEKSRLLSDRFSAERPKGSFSTLEIQRTEQGDSAMYLCASSLEAGGAYEQYFGPGTRLTVT.

This clone was observed at least ten times. The CDR3 end falls 3 residues outside the read, so it is completed with the germline J gene. The chain uses TRBV3-1 (or the pseudogene TRBV3-2) and TRBJ2-2; weak D call: TRBD2 (6 bases). The length of the CDR3 is 15 residues. The ends were cut back, 3 bases at V and 0 bases at J, with 8 bases in the middle. Germline CDR1 reads LGHDT; CDR2 reads YNNKEL (reference sequence). The covered CDR3 bases are TGTGCCAGCAGCCAGCGGGAATCGAACACCGGGGAG. Translation gives CASSQRESNTGE. The CDR3 in its entirety is CASSQRESNTGELFF.

The sample holds many counts of this clone. Coverage ceases 3 residues before the CDR3 finishes, and the germline J gene fills in the end. V and J are TRBV7-3 and TRBJ2-5; the D gene is possibly TRBD1 (7 bases). The germline CDR1 and CDR2 sequences are SGHTA and FQGTGA. The V gene lost 5 bases and the J gene lost 4 bases, with 17 bases spanning the gap. The CDR3 contains 15 residues. The chain's CDR3 is CASSQGGLPLETQYF. The sequenced part of the CDR3 DNA is TGTGCCAGCAGCCAGGGGGGACTCCCACTAGAGACC. The whole variable domain, remainder taken from reference TRBV7-3 and TRBJ2-5, is GAGVSQTPSNKVTEKGKYVELRCDPISGHTALYWYRQSLGQGPEFLIYFQGTGAADDSGLPNDRFFAVRPEGSVSTLKIQRTERGDSAVYLCASSQGGLPLETQYFGPGTRLLVL.

This clone appeared many times. The CDR3 end is not reached by the read, which stops 3 residues before it; the germline J gene fills it in. The chain carries TRBV5-1 and TRBJ2-5, with 8 bases lining up with TRBD2. The J segment lost 4 bases and the V segment lost 4 bases, leaving 12 bases of the junction unmatched. CDR1 is SGHRS and CDR2 is YFSETQ in the germline V gene. The CDR3 is made up of 16 amino acids. Partial CDR3 DNA: TGCGCCAGCAGCCTTCCGTCTAGCGGGTGGGTAGAGACC. The encoded protein is CASSLPSSGWVET. The CDR3 reads in full as CASSLPSSGWVETQYF.

There are many counts of this clone. With the read ending 3 residues before the CDR3 end, the germline J gene is used to fill in that end. This rearrangement joins TRBV6-1 to TRBJ2-4; D may be TRBD2 (6 bases). Trimming pared 4 bases from V and 1 base from J, leaving 14 bases between. The CDR3 has 16 residues. Looked up from germline, CDR1 is MNHNS and CDR2 is SASEGT. CDR3 amino acids: CASSGTGSGAKNIQYF. The part of the CDR3 DNA that was read is TGTGCCAGCAGTGGGACTGGGAGCGGGGCCAAAAACATT.

To note about this clone: The CDR3 end lies 3 residues beyond the end of the read and is filled in from the germline J gene. This chain uses TRBV2 with TRBJ1-5; D not certain. The V gene's germline CDR1 is SNHLY and CDR2 FYNNEI. V lost 8 bases and J lost 4, with 15 bases in between. The CDR3 has 14 amino acids. The CDR3 bases that were read are TGTGCCAGCTCTTTTTCCGTAGTTAATCAGCCC. Translation: CASSFSVVNQP. In full, the CDR3 reads CASSFSVVNQPQHF. Combining the CDR3 with reference TRBV2 and TRBJ1-5 gives the whole variable domain EPEVTQTPSHQVTQMGQEVILRCVPISNHLYFYWYRQILGQKVEFLVSFYNNEISEKSEIFDDQFSVERPDGSNFTLKIRSTKLEDSAMYFCASSFSVVNQPQHFGDGTRLSIL.

This clone has just a few counts. The DNA ends 3 residues before the CDR3 does, and the rest of the CDR3 is filled in from the germline J gene. The chain is built from TRBV13 and TRBJ2-7; 10 bases map to TRBD1. Per the germline V gene, CDR1 is PRHDT and CDR2 is FYEKMQ (reference sequence). This CDR3 contains 14 residues. J was trimmed by 5 bases and V by 5 bases; bases with no gene match: 6. CDR3 sequence reads: CASSPGQGVDEQYF. CDR3 bases read: TGTGCCAGCAGCCCTGGACAGGGGGTCGACGAG.

This clone was detected ten times or more. The read halts 3 residues ahead of the CDR3 end, with the missing end drawn from the germline J gene. The chain couples TRBV6-1 to TRBJ2-5; D is undetermined. Trimming removed 2 bases at V and 0 bases at J, with 16 bases between. This CDR3 has 17 amino acids. Germline values: CDR1 MNHNS, CDR2 SASEGT. CDR3 amino acids: CASSELAAVKYQETQYF. CDR3 bases read: TGTGCCAGCAGTGAATTGGCGGCCGTTAAGTACCAAGAGACC.

This clone was detected many times. The CDR3 DNA, read in part, is TGTGCCATCAGTACAGGGGGCATCGTCTCAGATACG. It translates to CAISTGGIVSDT. The entire CDR3 protein is CAISTGGIVSDTQYF. The chain recombines TRBV10-3 with TRBJ2-3, with 9 bases lining up with TRBD1. The read finishes 3 residues shy of the CDR3 end, and the germline J gene is used to complete it. V dropped 5 bases and J dropped 4; count of bases not matched to a gene: 7. The CDR3 length is 15 residues. Germline assignment: CDR1 ENHRY and CDR2 SYGVKD.

This clone was found many times. The read halts 3 residues ahead of the CDR3 end, with the missing end drawn from the germline J gene. This rearrangement joins TRBV7-3 to TRBJ2-2, with TRBD2 matching 7 bases. V was pared by 1 base and J by 3 bases, with 5 bases of the junction left unmatched. The CDR3 has 16 residues. From germline, CDR1 is SGHTA and CDR2 FQGTGA. CDR3 sequence reads: CASSLNPSGDTGELFF. The CDR3 bases that were read are TGTGCCAGCAGCTTAAACCCTAGCGGAGACACCGGGGAG.

This clone was recorded many times. The CDR3 end lies 3 residues beyond the end of the read and is filled in from the germline J gene. The chain has TRBV29-1 and TRBJ2-6; D is possibly TRBD1 (5 bases). The V end was cut by 4 bases, the J end by 0 bases, with 16 bases between. The CDR3 covers 17 residues. Germline V CDR1 and CDR2: SQVTM, ANQGSEA. The chain's CDR3 is CSVGGQGTYSGANVLTF. The covered CDR3 bases are TGCAGCGTTGGTGGGCAGGGCACGTACTCTGGGGCCAACGTC.

Many counts were recorded for this clone. Sequencing ends 3 residues short of the CDR3 end; the germline J gene provides the rest. Other DNA sequences in the sample encode the same CDR3. This chain uses TRBV20-1 with TRBJ1-2; 7 bases map to TRBD1. V was pared by 5 bases and J by 2 bases, with 5 bases of the junction left unmatched. Germline assignment: CDR1 DFQATT and CDR2 SNEGSKA (reference sequence). The CDR3 has 13 amino acids. The CDR3 sequence is CSAAGTDNYGYTF. CDR3 DNA (partial): TGCAGTGCTGCCGGGACAGACAACTATGGC.

This clone was seen at least ten times. The observed sequence ends 3 residues before the CDR3 terminus, with the missing tail filled in from the germline J gene. The chain combines TRBV5-6 with TRBJ2-3; possibly TRBD2 for D (5 bases). Germline CDR1 and CDR2: SGHDT and YYEEEE. CDR3 length: 15 amino acids. V lost 3 bases and J 0 bases, leaving 11 bases between the germline ends. The CDR3 loop reads CASSWTPTSTDTQYF. The covered CDR3 bases are TGTGCCAGCAGCTGGACTCCCACTAGCACAGATACG.

Ten or more counts support this clone. The sequence runs out 3 residues before the end of the CDR3; the remainder is reconstructed from the germline J gene. The chain has TRBV20-1 and TRBJ2-6; a possible D gene is TRBD1 (5 bases). Germline lookup yields CDR1 DFQATT and CDR2 SNEGSKA (reference sequence). Trimming cost V 3 bases and J 0 bases, with 12 bases left between them. The CDR3 length is 16 residues. The CDR3 spells CSAREHRLSGANVLTF. The sequenced CDR3 bases are TGCAGTGCTAGGGAACACAGGCTCTCTGGGGCCAACGTC.

This clone was observed at least ten times. Read data end 3 residues before the CDR3 end; the end is taken from the germline J gene. The rearrangement links TRBV29-1 to TRBJ1-2; perhaps TRBD1 as D (6 bases). With 4 bases removed from V and 4 bases from J, the gap between germline ends came to 10 bases. Germline lookup yields CDR1 SQVTM and CDR2 ANQGSEA. This CDR3 comprises 12 residues. The DNA read from the CDR3 is TGCAGCGTTGGAACAGGGACCTATGGC. This encodes CSVGTGTYG. In full, the CDR3 is CSVGTGTYGYTF.

There are many counts of this clone. The read finishes 3 residues shy of the CDR3 end, and the germline J gene is used to complete it. The chain recombines TRBV12-3 or TRBV12-4 with TRBJ1-4; D unresolved. CDR3 length: 12 residues. V was clipped by 6 bases and J by 8 bases, with 10 bases between them. This CDR3 reads CASRLLGEKLFF. The sequenced CDR3 bases are TGTGCCAGCAGGCTCTTGGGCGAAAAA.

This clone appeared many times. The read stops 3 residues short of the end of the CDR3; the missing end is completed from the germline J gene. The chain joins TRBV5-1 to TRBJ2-3; tentative D call: TRBD1 (6 bases). The V end was cut by 3 bases, the J end by 4 bases, with 9 bases between. CDR3 size: 13 residues. Germline CDR1 SGHRS, CDR2 YFSETQ. The CDR3 region is CASSYPGADTQYF. The part of the CDR3 DNA that was read is TGCGCCAGCAGCTACCCAGGGGCAGATACG.